Following are 7 T cell receptor beta chains from one sample sequenced in a study of T cell repertoires in cytomegalovirus infection. TCRdb passed the reads through MiXCR, listing each CDR3 protein once. The data contain 150,000 to 200,000 distinct CDR3 sequences, 15% to 20% of them singletons. The specimen was PBMCs. Every receptor here comes from a human donor in good health (CMV status not recorded). Some clones in this sample may be carry-over from other donors' samples.

This clonotype was recorded at least ten times. The rearrangement uses TRBV19 and TRBJ1-5; D not certain. The germline V gene has CDR1 LNHDA and CDR2 SQIVND (reference sequence). V was pared by 7 bases and J by 2 bases, with 15 bases between. The CDR3 runs 15 residues. The DNA of the CDR3 is TGTGCCAGTAACTCCCCGCTTATTGGCAATCAGCCCCAGCATTTT. It specifies CASNSPLIGNQPQHF.

The genes are TRBV29-1 and TRBJ2-5; no firm D call. Germline assignment: CDR1 SQVTM and CDR2 ANQGSEA. This CDR3 is built from 13 residues. V lost 0 bases to trimming and J lost 5 bases, with 10 bases between them. This chain's CDR3 is CSVEELVGETQYF. CDR3 bases: TGCAGCGTTGAAGAACTCGTGGGGGAGACCCAGTACTTC.

This clonotype was counted ten times or more. The rearrangement links TRBV7-8 to TRBJ2-7; unclear D gene. In germline, CDR1 is SGHVS, CDR2 FQNEAQ. Trimming took 0 bases from V and 4 from J, leaving 7 bases between them. This CDR3 region has 13 residues. This CDR3 reads CASSLAEVYEQYF. The CDR3 DNA reads as TGTGCCAGCAGCTTAGCCGAAGTATACGAGCAGTACTTC.

The chain is built from TRBV5-3 and TRBJ1-4; 9 nucleotides match TRBD1. TRBV5-3 is flagged as an ORF with uncertain function. CDR3 size: 14 residues. The J segment lost 4 bases and the V segment lost 8 bases, leaving 6 bases of the junction unmatched. CDR3 DNA sequence: TGTGCCAGCAGCGGGACAGGGATTAATGAAAAACTGTTTTTT. This translates into CASSGTGINEKLFF.

As concerns this clonotype: A much larger clone differs from this one at a single base, so this may be a read error. V gene TRBV7-2 combines with J gene TRBJ2-5; tentative D call: TRBD2 (5 bases). CDR3 length: 13 residues. Germline CDR1 is SGHTA and CDR2 is FQGNSA. The CDR3 nucleotides are TGTGCCAGCAGCTCTAGGAGGTTTGAGACCCAGCACTTC. This codes for CASSSRRFETQHF.

The chain employs TRBV10-3 and TRBJ2-5, with 11 positions matching TRBD2. The CDR3 is made up of 14 amino acids. J gave up 7 bases and V 10 bases, and 11 bases lay outside the gene matches. From germline, CDR1 is ENHRY and CDR2 SYGVKD. CDR3 sequence: CATFSGGALGTQYF. DNA of the CDR3: TGTGCCACCTTTAGCGGGGGGGCCTTAGGGACCCAGTACTTC.

This clonotype was observed many times. This rearrangement joins TRBV7-8 to TRBJ1-5; 8 bases map to TRBD1. V was pared by 2 bases and J by 4 bases, with 7 bases of the junction left unmatched. The CDR3 sequence is 16 residues long. Germline V gives CDR1 SGHVS, CDR2 FQNEAQ. CDR3 in amino acids: CASSLRDRNVNQPQHF. The CDR3 DNA reads TGTGCCAGCAGCTTACGGGACAGGAATGTAAATCAGCCCCAGCATTTT.